The rows below give T cell receptor beta chains drawn from one sample of a study of neurological immune-mediated disorders. TCRdb processed the 5' RACE reads anew with MiXCR; each CDR3 protein has one entry. The sample consists of about 120,000 distinct CDR3 sequences, roughly 3.2% of them appearing once. The sequenced material came from PBMCs. Receptors originate from a woman aged 25-40 years with multiple sclerosis. CDR3s include the opening cysteine and the closing phenylalanine or tryptophan. D genes are given only for firm matches. The size field is filled for only some rows; it gives once, few, many or a size class.

v_gene	j_gene	d_gene	abundance	CDR3nt	CDR3aa
TRBV20-1	TRBJ2-4	TRBD1	many	TGCAGTGCTGAAGACAGGGTCAAGGTCATTCAGTACTTC	CSAEDRVKVIQYF
TRBV12-3/TRBV12-4	TRBJ1-3	.	many	TGTGCCAGCAGTCCGGGGAGCTCTGGAAACACCATATATTTT	CASSPGSSGNTIYF
TRBV7-6	TRBJ2-5	.	many	TGTGCCAGCAGCCCTCGGGTGTTGGAGACCCAGTACTTC	CASSPRVLETQYF
TRBV7-9	TRBJ2-7	.	.	TGTGCCAGCAGCTGGGACGGCGTCTCCTACGAGCAGTACTTC	CASSWDGVSYEQYF
TRBV6-2/TRBV6-3	TRBJ1-2	.	many	TGTGCCAGCGCCGGTACAGGAATCGGAGTCGTTAACGGCTACACCTTC	CASAGTGIGVVNGYTF
TRBV29-1	TRBJ1-1	.	many	TGCAGCGTACGGAATACTGAAGCTTTCTTT	CSVRNTEAFF
TRBV5-6	TRBJ1-1	.	many	TGTGCCAGCAGCTCGCCTGGATTAAACACTGAAGCTTTCTTT	CASSSPGLNTEAFF
TRBV20-1	TRBJ2-3	.	many	TGCAGTGCTAGTCGTGATACGCAGTATTTT	CSASRDTQYF
TRBV20-1	TRBJ1-6	TRBD1	many	TGCAGTGCTAGAGACTCCAAGGACAGGGTTAATTCACCCCTCCACTTT	CSARDSKDRVNSPLHF
TRBV3-1	TRBJ2-5	.	.	TGTGCCAGCAACCAACTCCCCCCCATGGAGACCCAGTACTTC	CASNQLPPMETQYF
TRBV20-1	TRBJ1-6	TRBD1	many	TGCAGTGCTAGGAGACAGGGTAGAAATTCACCCCTCCACTTT	CSARRQGRNSPLHF
TRBV7-8	TRBJ1-5	.	.	TGTGCCAGCAGCCGACGCCTAAAGGAGAGCAATAAGACCCAGAATTTT	CASSRRLKESNKTQNF
TRBV15	TRBJ1-1	.	many	TGTGCCACCAGCAGAGAGGGCAGCGGTAACACTGAAGCTTTCTTT	CATSREGSGNTEAFF
TRBV5-6	TRBJ2-3	.	many	TGTGCCAGCAGCTGGAGCACAGATACGCAGTATTTT	CASSWSTDTQYF
TRBV6-2/TRBV6-3	TRBJ2-1	.	many	TGTGCCAGCAGCGGGCACTCCTACAATGAGCAGTTCTTC	CASSGHSYNEQFF
TRBV20-1	TRBJ2-7	TRBD1	many	TGCAGTGCTAGAGATCGGCACAGGGGAACCTACGAGCAGTACTTC	CSARDRHRGTYEQYF
TRBV5-1	TRBJ2-5	TRBD1	many	TGCGCCAGCAGCTTGATGACAGGGGAGGAGACCCAGTACTTC	CASSLMTGEETQYF
TRBV20-1	TRBJ2-1	.	many	TGCAGTGCTAGGTTTCTAGGGGACTTACTGAATGAGCAGTTCTTC	CSARFLGDLLNEQFF
TRBV5-6	TRBJ2-1	.	many	TGTGCCAGCAGCTGGGAGCAGGGCCGCTCCTACAATGAGCAGTTCTTC	CASSWEQGRSYNEQFF
TRBV7-7	TRBJ2-6	.	many	TGTGCCTCCGGCGCAAGCTCTGGGGCCAACGTCCTGACTTTC	CASGASSGANVLTF
TRBV29-1	TRBJ1-3	.	many	TGCAGCGTTGTCCGGGGGGGAAACACCATATATTTT	CSVVRGGNTIYF
TRBV15	TRBJ2-5	.	.	TGTGCCACCAGCAGATTGGTCCGGGACGAATCGACCCAGTACTTC	CATSRLVRDESTQYF
TRBV12-3/TRBV12-4	TRBJ1-4	.	many	TGTGCCAGCAGTCCCCGGGGAGAAAAACTGTTTTTT	CASSPRGEKLFF
TRBV4-1	TRBJ1-1	.	many	TGCGCCAGCAGCCCCCATATAGGGCTCGCGGCTGAAGCTTTCTTT	CASSPHIGLAAEAFF
TRBV20-1	TRBJ2-2	TRBD1	many	TGCAGTGCTAGAGACGCCCGCGGACAGGGGTTGACCGGGGAGCTGTTTTTT	CSARDARGQGLTGELFF
TRBV20-1	TRBJ2-5	TRBD2	many	TGCAGTGCTAGAGATCCGGGGGGTTCGGAGACCCAGTACTTC	CSARDPGGSETQYF
TRBV7-9	TRBJ2-1	TRBD2	.	TGTGCGCTACTCACTAGCGACTCCTACAATGAGCAGTTCTTC	CALLTSDSYNEQFF
TRBV29-1	TRBJ2-7	.	many	TGCAGCGTTATCTGGGGGGCTTACGAGCAGTACTTC	CSVIWGAYEQYF
TRBV20-1	TRBJ2-5	.	.	TGCAGTGCTAGACCCCCCCGACATGGAGAGACCCAGTACTTC	CSARPPRHGETQYF
TRBV6-5	TRBJ2-7	TRBD1	many	TGTGCCAGCAGTTACAGTAGGGACAGGGGACTCTACGAGCAGTACTTC	CASSYSRDRGLYEQYF
TRBV7-2	TRBJ2-1	.	.	TGTGCCAGCAGCTTGGACGGGGAATTTTACAATGAGCAGTTCTTC	CASSLDGEFYNEQFF
TRBV11-2	TRBJ2-1	.	few	TGTGCCAGCAGCTTAGCGCTAGCGAGCAATGAGCAGTTCTTC	CASSLALASNEQFF
TRBV20-1	TRBJ2-4	.	many	TGCAGCCCCCTAGCAAACGGTAAAAACATTCAGTACTTC	CSPLANGKNIQYF
TRBV20-1	TRBJ1-1	.	many	TGCAGTGCTAGTTTGCAGATTGAAGCTTTCTTT	CSASLQIEAFF
TRBV24-1	TRBJ2-5	.	.	TGTGCCACCAGTGAATCCGGGACCGGCGGAAAGACCCAGTACTTC	CATSESGTGGKTQYF
TRBV12-3/TRBV12-4	TRBJ2-2	TRBD2	many	TGTGCCAGCAGTCCCTTCAGCGGGGGGAACACCGGGGAGCTGTTTTTT	CASSPFSGGNTGELFF
TRBV5-1	TRBJ1-2	.	many	TGCGCCAGCAGCTGGGGGGGAGACAGCCCCTTCTATGGCTACACCTTC	CASSWGGDSPFYGYTF
TRBV6-1	TRBJ2-7	.	many	TGTGCCAGCAGTGCTGTATCCTACGAGCAGTACTTC	CASSAVSYEQYF
TRBV20-1	TRBJ2-3	TRBD2	many	TGCAGTGCTCCCGAGGCTAGCGGAGTGCGGGATACGCAGTATTTT	CSAPEASGVRDTQYF
TRBV20-1	TRBJ1-2	.	.	TGCAGTGCTGCCTCCCCAGGGTCCAACTATGGCTACACCTTC	CSAASPGSNYGYTF
TRBV3-1	TRBJ1-1	.	many	TGTGCCAGCAGCCAAGAAACAGTCGGGACTTGCCCACGGGACACTGAAGCTTTCTTT	CASSQETVGTCPRDTEAFF